These 4 T cell receptor beta chains were all obtained from the same sample, sequenced in a study of radiotherapy plus CTLA-4 blockade in lung cancer. The repertoire was sequenced with immunoSEQ multiplex PCR; TCRdb's copy has only in-frame clones and lacks some. This repertoire shows roughly 80,000 clones, 78% found once; its top ten account for approximately 4%. Sequencing was performed on peripheral blood, taken from a patient treated with radiotherapy plus ipilimumab. These receptor sequences come from a human donor with non-small cell lung cancer who had a partial response to radiotherapy plus ipilimumab. Some clones in this sample may be carry-over from other donors' samples.

The rearrangement joins TRBV6-6 to TRBJ1-4, with TRBD1 matching 7 bases. The CDR3 runs to 16 residues. Unmatched junction bases numbered 6, after V lost 2 bases and J lost 3 bases. The germline V gene encodes CDR1 MNHNY and CDR2 SVGAGI (reference sequence). As DNA, the CDR3 is TGTGCCAGCAGTTACGGAGCGACAGGGCCTAATGAAAAACTGTTTTTT. This codes for CASSYGATGPNEKLFF.

The chain links TRBV6-1 to TRBJ1-2; 11 nucleotides line up with TRBD1. This CDR3 region has 15 residues. Germline CDR1 reads MNHNS; CDR2 reads SASEGT. V dropped 6 bases and J dropped 0; count of bases not matched to a gene: 3. The CDR3 sequence is CASRGTGGPNYGYTF. DNA of the CDR3: TGTGCCAGCAGGGGGACAGGGGGACCTAACTATGGCTACACCTTC.

The chain joins TRBV15 to TRBJ1-2; possibly TRBD1 for D (5 bases). Germline-derived CDR1 and CDR2 are LNHNV and YYDKDF (reference sequence). The V end lost 5 bases, the J end lost 5 bases, and 9 bases lay between the germline ends. This CDR3 is built from 12 residues. The DNA of the CDR3 is TGTGCCACCAGCGGGGCTCGGTATGGCTACACCTTC. Its protein product is CATSGARYGYTF.

The V and J genes are TRBV2 and TRBJ2-1, with TRBD2 matching 8 bases. Per the germline V gene, CDR1 is SNHLY and CDR2 is FYNNEI. This CDR3 has 16 amino acids. With V trimmed by 6 bases and J by 8 bases, 15 bases remained unmatched. The CDR3 protein is CASSEGVAGISHEQFF. In DNA form, the CDR3 reads TGTGCCAGCAGCGAGGGCGTAGCGGGAATTAGTCATGAGCAGTTCTTC. Full variable domain (remainder filled in from reference TRBV2 and TRBJ2-1): EPEVTQTPSHQVTQMGQEVILRCVPISNHLYFYWYRQILGQKVEFLVSFYNNEISEKSEIFDDQFSVERPDGSNFTLKIRSTKLEDSAMYFCASSEGVAGISHEQFFGPGTRLTVL.